This is a list of T cell receptor beta chains from one sample in a study of blood T cell repertoires in COVID-19. Profiling relied on immunoSEQ multiplex PCR, and the TCRdb table lists in-frame clones only, not all of them. The sample has 240,000 or so clones, more than 85% seen once. Material for sequencing was PBMCs or T cells enriched from blood (not recorded which). The receptor set was obtained from a man aged 35-49 years who had recovered from COVID-19. The CDR3 runs from the conserved cysteine through the conserved F or W. Each record gives: V gene, clone size, CDR3 protein. Rows may omit the clone size; those that give it use once, few, many or a size class.

V gene: TRBV5-1
clone size: .
CDR3 protein: CASSPKLAGVGNTGELFF

V gene: TRBV12-5
clone size: few
CDR3 protein: CASGLVPGVGYTF

V gene: TRBV9
clone size: .
CDR3 protein: CASSTQTGQGGTFGYTF

V gene: TRBV19
clone size: .
CDR3 protein: CASSINRDTYYEQYF

V gene: TRBV7-3
clone size: .
CDR3 protein: CASSAGQGAGEQYF

V gene: TRBV7-8
clone size: .
CDR3 protein: CASSQAGADNEKLFF

V gene: TRBV14
clone size: .
CDR3 protein: CASSHSAELTDTQYF

V gene: TRBV5-1
clone size: .
CDR3 protein: CASSLAGLTNEKLFF

V gene: TRBV27
clone size: .
CDR3 protein: CASSLWDRSTDTQYF

V gene: TRBV29-1
clone size: .
CDR3 protein: CSVGTGIGTDTQYF

V gene: TRBV13
clone size: .
CDR3 protein: CASTQGGNQPQHF

V gene: TRBV27
clone size: few
CDR3 protein: CASSLFTSGGSREQFF

V gene: TRBV11-2
clone size: .
CDR3 protein: CASSPTGGYGYTF

V gene: TRBV18
clone size: .
CDR3 protein: CASSPYPGQGSGANVLTF

V gene: TRBV15
clone size: .
CDR3 protein: CATSPGYRGYEQYF

V gene: TRBV21-1
clone size: .
CDR3 protein: CASSKGLGAGANVLTF

V gene: TRBV14
clone size: .
CDR3 protein: CASSLRAGGPGTGELFF

V gene: TRBV4-1
clone size: .
CDR3 protein: CASSHAMGGIGYGYTF

V gene: TRBV5-1
clone size: few
CDR3 protein: CASSNLGGSYEQYF

V gene: TRBV5-6
clone size: .
CDR3 protein: CASSPGGTVTLYGYTF

V gene: TRBV5-5
clone size: .
CDR3 protein: CASSPGVGTENTEAFF

V gene: TRBV6-5
clone size: .
CDR3 protein: CASSYKGGGNTEAFF

V gene: TRBV7-9
clone size: .
CDR3 protein: CASSLAGRARTEAFF

V gene: TRBV6-5
clone size: .
CDR3 protein: CASRPGRREETQYF

V gene: TRBV30
clone size: .
CDR3 protein: CAWTGYGLRTYEQYF

V gene: TRBV9
clone size: .
CDR3 protein: CASSVSDSQIYEQYF

V gene: TRBV6-5
clone size: .
CDR3 protein: CASNPLAGESEQYF

V gene: TRBV7-2
clone size: few
CDR3 protein: CASSLLVSSYEQYF

V gene: TRBV18
clone size: .
CDR3 protein: CASSPPGQGSSYEQYF

V gene: TRBV28
clone size: .
CDR3 protein: CASSFQGASLEQYF

V gene: TRBV3-1/TRBV3-2
clone size: few
CDR3 protein: CASSQDGGGGNQPQHF

V gene: TRBV6-5
clone size: .
CDR3 protein: CASRAGQPNTEAFF

V gene: TRBV5-1
clone size: .
CDR3 protein: CASSWGQGSNTEAFF

V gene: TRBV6-5
clone size: few
CDR3 protein: CASSLVGVQDDYTF

V gene: TRBV11-2
clone size: .
CDR3 protein: CASSLIGTSGDEQFF

V gene: TRBV3-1/TRBV3-2
clone size: .
CDR3 protein: CASSQGLAGGPIIQYF

V gene: TRBV3-1/TRBV3-2
clone size: .
CDR3 protein: CASSRSVAGGQETQYF

V gene: TRBV5-1
clone size: .
CDR3 protein: CASSGGQGPSYEQYF

V gene: TRBV10-2
clone size: .
CDR3 protein: CASSDGANYGYTF

V gene: TRBV19
clone size: .
CDR3 protein: CASASGTGETQYF

V gene: TRBV5-1
clone size: .
CDR3 protein: CASSLAGQGNMVANEKLFF

V gene: TRBV9
clone size: medium-sized
CDR3 protein: CASSISGKLDEQFF

V gene: TRBV30
clone size: .
CDR3 protein: CAWGGAGGEEAFF

V gene: TRBV7-2
clone size: .
CDR3 protein: CASSPGGNEQFF

V gene: TRBV5-4
clone size: .
CDR3 protein: CASSFTSGIAYEQYF

V gene: TRBV11-2
clone size: once
CDR3 protein: CASSSPGQGLNSPLHF